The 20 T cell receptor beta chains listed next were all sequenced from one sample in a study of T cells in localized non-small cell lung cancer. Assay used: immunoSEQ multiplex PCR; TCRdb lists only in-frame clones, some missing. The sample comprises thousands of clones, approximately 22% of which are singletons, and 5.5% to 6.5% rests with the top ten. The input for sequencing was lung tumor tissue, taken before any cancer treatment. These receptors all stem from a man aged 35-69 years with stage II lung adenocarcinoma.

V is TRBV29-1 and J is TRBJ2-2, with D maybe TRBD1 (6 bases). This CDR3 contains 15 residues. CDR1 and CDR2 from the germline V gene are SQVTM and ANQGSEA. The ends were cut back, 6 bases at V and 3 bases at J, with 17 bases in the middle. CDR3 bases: TGCAGCGTAAAGGCTTCAGGGGTGGACACCGGGGAGCTGTTTTTT. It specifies CSVKASGVDTGELFF.

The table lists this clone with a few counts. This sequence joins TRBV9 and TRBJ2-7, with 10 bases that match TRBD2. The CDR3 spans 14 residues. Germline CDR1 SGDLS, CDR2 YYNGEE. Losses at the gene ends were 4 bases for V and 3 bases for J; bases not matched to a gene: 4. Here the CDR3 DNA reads TGTGCCAGCAGCCCACGGACTAGCGGCTACGAGCAGTACTTC. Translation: CASSPRTSGYEQYF. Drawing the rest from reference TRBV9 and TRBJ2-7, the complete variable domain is DSGVTQTPKHLITATGQRVTLRCSPRSGDLSVYWYQQSLDQGLQFLIQYYNGEERAKGNILERFSAQQFPDLHSELNLSSLELGDSALYFCASSPRTSGYEQYFGPGTRLTVT.

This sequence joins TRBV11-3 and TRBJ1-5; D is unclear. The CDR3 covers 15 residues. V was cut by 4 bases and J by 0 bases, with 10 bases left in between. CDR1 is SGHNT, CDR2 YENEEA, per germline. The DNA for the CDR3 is TGTGCCAGCAGCTCCGCTGGGTATAGCAATCAGCCCCAGCATTTT. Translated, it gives CASSSAGYSNQPQHF.

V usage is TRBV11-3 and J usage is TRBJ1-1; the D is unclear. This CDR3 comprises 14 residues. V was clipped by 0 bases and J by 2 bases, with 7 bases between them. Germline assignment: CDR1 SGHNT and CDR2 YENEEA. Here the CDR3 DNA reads TGTGCCAGCAGCTTAGACCATAGTAACACTGAAGCTTTCTTT. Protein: CASSLDHSNTEAFF.

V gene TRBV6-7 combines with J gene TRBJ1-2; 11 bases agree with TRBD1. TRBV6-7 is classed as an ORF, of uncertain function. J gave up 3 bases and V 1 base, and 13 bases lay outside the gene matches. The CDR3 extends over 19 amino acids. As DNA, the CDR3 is TGTGCCAGCAGTTACTACATTCTGACCGGGACAGGGGGTGACTATGGCTACACCTTC. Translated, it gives CASSYYILTGTGGDYGYTF.

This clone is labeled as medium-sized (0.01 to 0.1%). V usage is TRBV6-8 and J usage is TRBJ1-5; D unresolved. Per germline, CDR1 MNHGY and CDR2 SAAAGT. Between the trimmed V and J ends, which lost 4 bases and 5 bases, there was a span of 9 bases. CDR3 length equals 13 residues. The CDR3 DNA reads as TGTGCCAGCAGTTGGGGATTCGATCAGCCCCAGCATTTT. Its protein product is CASSWGFDQPQHF.

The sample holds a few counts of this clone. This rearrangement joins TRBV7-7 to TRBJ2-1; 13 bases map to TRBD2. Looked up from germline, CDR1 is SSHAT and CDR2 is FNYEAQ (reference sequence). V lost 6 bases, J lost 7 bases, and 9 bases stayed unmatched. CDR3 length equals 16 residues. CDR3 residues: CASSFRTSGSRNEQFF. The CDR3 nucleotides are TGTGCCAGCAGTTTCAGGACTAGCGGGAGTAGGAATGAGCAGTTCTTC.

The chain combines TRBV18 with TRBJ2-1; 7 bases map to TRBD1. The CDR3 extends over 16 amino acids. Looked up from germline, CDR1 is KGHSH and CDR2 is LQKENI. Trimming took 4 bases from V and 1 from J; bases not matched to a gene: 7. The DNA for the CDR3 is TGTGCCAGCTCACTTTCCTGGGGACAGTCCTACAATGAGCAGTTCTTC. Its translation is CASSLSWGQSYNEQFF.

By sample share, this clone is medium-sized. The CDR3 is CASTRFQAYTDTQYF. The CDR3 DNA follows: TGTGCCAGCACTCGATTTCAGGCGTACACAGATACGCAGTATTTT. The V call is TRBV6-8, the J call TRBJ2-3; D remains unclear. V lost 7 bases to trimming and J lost 2 bases, with 16 bases between them. Looked up from germline, CDR1 is MNHGY and CDR2 is SAAAGT. This CDR3 contains 15 residues.

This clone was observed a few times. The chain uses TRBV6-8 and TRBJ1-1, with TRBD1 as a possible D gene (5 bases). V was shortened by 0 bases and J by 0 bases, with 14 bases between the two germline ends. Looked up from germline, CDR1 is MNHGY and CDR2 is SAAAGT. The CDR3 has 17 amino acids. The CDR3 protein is CASSYSYDSWMNTEAFF. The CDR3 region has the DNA TGTGCCAGCAGTTACTCATACGACAGCTGGATGAACACTGAAGCTTTCTTT.

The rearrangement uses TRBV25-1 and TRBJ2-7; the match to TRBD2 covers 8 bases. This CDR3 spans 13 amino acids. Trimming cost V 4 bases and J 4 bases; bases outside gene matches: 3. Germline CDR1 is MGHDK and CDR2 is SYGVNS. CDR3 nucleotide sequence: TGTGCCAGCAGTGCCGGGGGGGTTTACGAGCAGTACTTC. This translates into CASSAGGVYEQYF.

CDR3: CASSEGGISYEQYF. The CDR3 coding sequence is TGTGCCAGCAGTGAAGGCGGAATCTCCTACGAGCAGTACTTC. The chain recombines TRBV9 with TRBJ2-7; D is uncertain. Germline CDR1 reads SGDLS; CDR2 reads YYNGEE. The CDR3 spans 14 residues. Trimming stripped 5 bases from V and 0 bases from J, with 12 bases between. Full variable domain (remainder filled in from reference TRBV9 and TRBJ2-7): DSGVTQTPKHLITATGQRVTLRCSPRSGDLSVYWYQQSLDQGLQFLIQYYNGEERAKGNILERFSAQQFPDLHSELNLSSLELGDSALYFCASSEGGISYEQYFGPGTRLTVT.

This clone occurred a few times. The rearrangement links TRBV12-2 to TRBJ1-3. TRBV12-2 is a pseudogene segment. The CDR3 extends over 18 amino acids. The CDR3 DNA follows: TGTGCAAGTCGCTCACCCTCTGGACTTCTCCGGTCTGGAAACACCATATATTTT. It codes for CASRSPSGLLRSGNTIYF.

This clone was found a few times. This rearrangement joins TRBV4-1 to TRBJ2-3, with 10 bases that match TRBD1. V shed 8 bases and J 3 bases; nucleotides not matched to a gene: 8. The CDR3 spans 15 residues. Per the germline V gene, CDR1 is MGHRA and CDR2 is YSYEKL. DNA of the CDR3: TGCGCCAGCCGCCCTGGACAGGGGGATACAGATACGCAGTATTTT. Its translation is CASRPGQGDTDTQYF.

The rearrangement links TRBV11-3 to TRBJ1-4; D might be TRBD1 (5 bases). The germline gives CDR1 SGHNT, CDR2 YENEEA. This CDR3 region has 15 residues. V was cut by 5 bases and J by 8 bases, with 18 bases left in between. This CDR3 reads CASSRETVWGEKLFF. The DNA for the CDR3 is TGTGCCAGCAGCCGGGAAACCGTTTGGGGCGAAAAACTGTTTTTT.

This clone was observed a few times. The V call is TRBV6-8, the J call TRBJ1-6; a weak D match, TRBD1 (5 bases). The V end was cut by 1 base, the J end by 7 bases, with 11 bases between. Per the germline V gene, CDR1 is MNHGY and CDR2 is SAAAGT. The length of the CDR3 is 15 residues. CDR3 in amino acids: CASSYFGGENSPLHF. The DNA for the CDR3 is TGTGCCAGCAGTTACTTTGGGGGGGAGAATTCACCCCTCCACTTT.

CDR3 sequence reads: CASSWTASTYNSPLHF. The DNA of the CDR3 is TGTGCCAGCAGTTGGACAGCCTCGACCTATAATTCACCCCTCCACTTT. The V gene is TRBV6-8, the J gene TRBJ1-6; tentative D call: TRBD1 (6 bases). This CDR3 has 16 amino acids. CDR1 is MNHGY, CDR2 SAAAGT, per germline. With 4 bases removed from V and 2 bases from J, the gap between germline ends came to 12 bases.

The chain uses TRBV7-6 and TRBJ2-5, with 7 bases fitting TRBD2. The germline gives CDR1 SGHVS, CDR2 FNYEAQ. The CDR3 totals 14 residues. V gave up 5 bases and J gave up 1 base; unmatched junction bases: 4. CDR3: CASSRSGTQETQYF. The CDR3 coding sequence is TGTGCCAGCAGCCGAAGCGGGACCCAAGAGACCCAGTACTTC.

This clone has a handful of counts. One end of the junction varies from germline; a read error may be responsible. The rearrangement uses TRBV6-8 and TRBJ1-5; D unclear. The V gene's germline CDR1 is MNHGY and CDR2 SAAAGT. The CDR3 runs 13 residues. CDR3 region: CAISAVGNQPQHF. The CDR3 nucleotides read TGTGCCATCAGTGCGGTGGGCAATCAGCCCCAGCATTTT.

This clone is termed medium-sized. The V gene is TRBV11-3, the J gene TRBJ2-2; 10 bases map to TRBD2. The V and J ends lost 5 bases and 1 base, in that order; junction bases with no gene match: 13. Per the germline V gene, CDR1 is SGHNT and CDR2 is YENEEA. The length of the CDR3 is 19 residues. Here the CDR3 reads CASSHGEASGGLNTGELFF. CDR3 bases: TGTGCCAGCAGCCACGGGGAGGCTAGCGGGGGTCTGAACACCGGGGAGCTGTTTTTT.